The 32 T cell receptor beta chains below come from one sample, sequenced in a study of immune evolution from preneoplasia to lung adenocarcinoma. Libraries were prepared by immunoSEQ multiplex PCR; TCRdb keeps only in-frame clonotypes and omits some of them. The sample yields over 3,500 clones, roughly 90% seen once. The sequenced material came from FFPE minimally invasive lung adenocarcinoma tissue. Receptors originate from an older donor with lung adenocarcinoma.

This clone showed up just a few times. The V gene is TRBV6-1, the J gene TRBJ2-2; 11 bases match TRBD1. CDR3 length: 15 amino acids. Trimming at V came to 8 bases and at J to 3 bases, leaving 5 bases not matched to a gene. From germline, CDR1 is MNHNS and CDR2 SASEGT. This chain's CDR3 is CASRTGGFDTGELFF. The CDR3 DNA reads as TGTGCCAGCCGGACAGGGGGCTTTGACACCGGGGAGCTGTTTTTT.

The chain links TRBV9 to TRBJ2-7, with 11 bases identical to TRBD2. The V gene's germline CDR1 is SGDLS and CDR2 YYNGEE. The CDR3 covers 16 residues. J gave up 3 bases and V 2 bases, and 7 bases lay outside the gene matches. CDR3 in amino acids: CASSVGRLAGNYEQYF. CDR3 nucleotide sequence: TGTGCCAGCAGCGTTGGTCGACTAGCGGGAAACTACGAGCAGTACTTC. The full variable domain, its missing parts supplied by reference TRBV9 and TRBJ2-7, is DSGVTQTPKHLITATGQRVTLRCSPRSGDLSVYWYQQSLDQGLQFLIQYYNGEERAKGNILERFSAQQFPDLHSELNLSSLELGDSALYFCASSVGRLAGNYEQYFGPGTRLTVT.

This clone was detected a few times. The chain has TRBV27 and TRBJ2-7, with D unclear. The V and J ends lost 3 bases and 6 bases respectively, with 15 bases between them. Germline CDR1 MNHEY, CDR2 SMNVEV (reference sequence). The CDR3 spans 14 residues. The CDR3 DNA sequence: TGTGCCAGCAGTTTGTGGGGTGATCCCCTCGAGCAGTACTTC. Protein product: CASSLWGDPLEQYF.

This chain links TRBV10-1 with TRBJ2-5; D is possibly TRBD2 (5 bases). Germline values: CDR1 WNHNN, CDR2 SYGVQD (reference sequence). The V end was cut by 0 bases, the J end by 7 bases, with 9 bases between. The CDR3 has 13 amino acids. The CDR3 coding sequence is TGCGCCAGCAGTGAGTCGATCGGGGTGACCCAGTACTTC. Protein sequence: CASSESIGVTQYF.

This clone was seen a few times. The chain carries TRBV30 and TRBJ2-2; D may be TRBD1 (6 bases). The ends were cut back, 3 bases at V and 2 bases at J, with 13 bases in the middle. From germline, CDR1 is GTSNPN and CDR2 SVGIG (reference sequence). The CDR3 sequence is 15 residues long. This CDR3 reads CAWREPGANTGELFF. As DNA, the CDR3 is TGTGCCTGGAGAGAACCAGGGGCAAACACCGGGGAGCTGTTTTTT.

This rearrangement joins TRBV15 to TRBJ2-7; tentatively, D is TRBD1 (6 bases). The length of the CDR3 is 14 residues. The germline V gene encodes CDR1 LNHNV and CDR2 YYDKDF (reference sequence). The ends were cut back, 5 bases at V and 3 bases at J, with 14 bases in the middle. For the CDR3, the DNA is TGTGCCACCAGCCCTTTGACAGGTGGCTACGAGCAGTACTTC. Translated: CATSPLTGGYEQYF. The whole variable domain, filled in from reference TRBV15 and TRBJ2-7, reads DAMVIQNPRYQVTQFGKPVTLSCSQTLNHNVMYWYQQKSSQAPKLLFHYYDKDFNNEADTPDNFQSRRPNTSFCFLDIRSPGLGDTAMYLCATSPLTGGYEQYFGPGTRLTVT.

The chain has TRBV6-5 and TRBJ2-2, with D possibly TRBD2 on 7 matching bases. V lost 4 bases, J lost 6 bases, and 15 bases lay in between. CDR1 and CDR2 (germline): MNHEY, SVGAGI. The CDR3 runs to 15 residues. The CDR3 nucleotides read TGTGCCAGCAGTTCGGGGGGAGAGGGGGCCGGGGAGCTGTTTTTT. Translated: CASSSGGEGAGELFF.

The V call is TRBV15, the J call TRBJ2-7; D may be TRBD2 (6 bases). The germline V and J ends were trimmed by 4 bases and 6 bases, with 13 bases remaining between them. The CDR3 has 13 residues. In germline, CDR1 is LNHNV, CDR2 YYDKDF (reference sequence). The CDR3 DNA is TGTGCCACCAGCATCAGACTAGTTGGCGAGCAGTACTTC. Translation: CATSIRLVGEQYF.

The sample holds a few counts of this clone. The V call is TRBV6-6, the J call TRBJ2-7; D might be TRBD2 (5 bases). Germline values: CDR1 MNHNY, CDR2 SVGAGI (reference sequence). V dropped 2 bases and J dropped 5 bases, with 16 bases sitting between them. CDR3 length: 15 amino acids. In DNA form, the CDR3 reads TGTGCCAGCAGTTACGGTGCGAGGGCGCCCAACGAGCAGTACTTC. This encodes CASSYGARAPNEQYF.

J is TRBJ1-2 and V is TRBV27; TRBD1 might be the D (6 bases). Germline values: CDR1 MNHEY, CDR2 SMNVEV (reference sequence). The germline V and J ends were trimmed by 2 bases and 3 bases, with 10 bases remaining between them. The CDR3 has 14 amino acids. CDR3 amino acids: CASSLTPGDYGYTF. CDR3 nucleotide sequence: TGTGCCAGCAGTTTAACACCAGGGGACTATGGCTACACCTTC.

The chain has TRBV30 and TRBJ1-2; no clear D. The ends were cut back, 3 bases at V and 1 base at J, with 9 bases in the middle. The CDR3 has 13 residues. Germline CDR1 GTSNPN, CDR2 SVGIG (reference sequence). The CDR3 loop is CAWRETNNYGYTF. DNA for the CDR3: TGTGCCTGGAGGGAAACCAATAACTATGGCTACACCTTC.

The chain is built from TRBV29-1 and TRBJ2-3; a weak D match, TRBD2 (6 bases). CDR3 size: 14 residues. Germline values: CDR1 SQVTM, CDR2 ANQGSEA. V lost 6 bases and J 0 bases, leaving 13 bases between the germline ends. The CDR3 region is CSVAPGLSTDTQYF. The CDR3 DNA sequence: TGCAGCGTAGCCCCGGGACTCAGCACAGATACGCAGTATTTT.

The gene calls are TRBV9 and TRBJ1-1, with a possible D match to TRBD1 (6 bases). The CDR3 is made up of 13 amino acids. Trimming stripped 0 bases from V and 6 bases from J, with 9 bases between. Germline values: CDR1 SGDLS, CDR2 YYNGEE. CDR3 in amino acids: CASSVEGGAEAFF. The CDR3 DNA is TGTGCCAGCAGCGTAGAGGGGGGGGCTGAAGCTTTCTTT.

This clone has more than one count but fewer than ten. This chain links TRBV7-2 with TRBJ2-7, with 10 bases aligning to TRBD2. This CDR3 spans 15 amino acids. Germline assignment: CDR1 SGHTA and CDR2 FQGNSA. V was clipped by 5 bases and J by 1 base; unmatched bases: 5. CDR3 sequence: CASSVTSGSSYEQYF. The CDR3 bases are TGTGCCAGCAGCGTGACTAGCGGGTCGTCCTACGAGCAGTACTTC.

In nucleotides, the CDR3 is TGCGCCAGCAGCTTAACGGACTTTCGGACTGAAGCTTTCTTT. This translates into CASSLTDFRTEAFF. The V gene is TRBV5-1, the J gene TRBJ1-1; D unresolved. Looked up from germline, CDR1 is SGHRS and CDR2 is YFSETQ. V dropped 2 bases and J dropped 5 bases, with 13 bases sitting between them. The CDR3 runs 14 residues.

This chain connects TRBV6-5 to TRBJ1-2; 7 bases agree with TRBD1. The CDR3 is made up of 13 amino acids. The V gene end was trimmed by 4 bases and the J gene end by 7 bases; junction bases not matched to a gene: 6. CDR1 is MNHEY and CDR2 is SVGAGI in the germline V gene. This chain's CDR3 is CASSFTGDSGYTF. The CDR3 nucleotides read TGTGCCAGCAGTTTCACAGGGGACTCTGGCTACACCTTC.

The rearrangement uses TRBV18 and TRBJ2-7, with 8 bases matching TRBD2. The CDR3 runs to 15 residues. V lost 0 bases to trimming and J lost 2 bases; unmatched junction nucleotides: 3. Germline V gives CDR1 KGHSH, CDR2 LQKENI. The CDR3 here is CASSPPGAGAYEQYF. In nucleotides, the CDR3 is TGTGCCAGCTCACCACCAGGAGCGGGAGCCTACGAGCAGTACTTC.

The chain combines TRBV10-2 with TRBJ2-7; the match to TRBD2 covers 10 bases. There are 15 residues in the CDR3. The V segment lost 3 bases and the J segment 3 bases; nucleotides outside the gene matches: 5. The germline gives CDR1 WSHSY, CDR2 SAAADI. The CDR3 is CASSERPSGGYEQYF. DNA of the CDR3: TGCGCCAGCAGTGAAAGGCCTAGCGGGGGCTACGAGCAGTACTTC.

J is TRBJ2-1 and V is TRBV27; possible D gene TRBD2, 6 bases. V shed 0 bases and J shed 15 bases, with 15 bases lying between them. CDR1 is MNHEY and CDR2 is SMNVEV in the germline V gene (reference sequence). The CDR3 has 13 residues. This chain's CDR3 is CASSLSGGKVLFF. The CDR3 region has the DNA TGTGCCAGCAGTTTATCGGGCGGGAAGGTTCTGTTCTTC.

The chain has TRBV7-9 and TRBJ2-1; TRBD1 might be the D (7 bases). Germline V CDR1 and CDR2: SEHNR, FQNEAQ (reference sequence). V was trimmed by 5 bases and J by 4 bases, leaving 12 bases between them. This CDR3 spans 14 amino acids. The CDR3 DNA reads as TGTGCCAGCAGCGGAGGGACAGAATACAATGAGCAGTTCTTC. Translation: CASSGGTEYNEQFF.

V and J are TRBV19 and TRBJ2-5; TRBD1 agrees at 7 bases. V was clipped by 10 bases and J by 5 bases; unmatched bases: 7. The CDR3 totals 12 residues. Germline values: CDR1 LNHDA, CDR2 SQIVND (reference sequence). The CDR3 sequence: CATGGRQETQYF. CDR3 DNA sequence: TGTGCCACAGGGGGAAGGCAGGAGACCCAGTACTTC.

The chain combines TRBV7-9 with TRBJ2-3, with TRBD2 matching 7 bases. After removal of 3 bases from V and 4 bases from J, the junction contained 7 bases not matched to a gene. Per germline, CDR1 SEHNR and CDR2 FQNEAQ (reference sequence). This CDR3 region has 15 residues. CDR3 amino acids: CASSLGGFSADTQYF. The DNA of the CDR3 is TGTGCCAGCAGCTTGGGGGGGTTTAGCGCAGATACGCAGTATTTT.

The CDR3 protein is CASSPGQGEQYF. As DNA, the CDR3 is TGTGCCAGCAGCCCTGGACAGGGCGAGCAGTACTTC. This rearrangement joins TRBV11-2 to TRBJ2-7; TRBD1 matches at 8 bases. From germline, CDR1 is SGHAT and CDR2 FQNNGV. V shed 5 bases, J shed 6 bases, and the junction held 3 bases outside the gene matches. CDR3 length equals 12 residues.

The chain is built from TRBV12-5 and TRBJ2-3; 12 bases map to TRBD2. The CDR3 is 16 amino acids. Per the germline V gene, CDR1 is LGHNT and CDR2 is FRNRAP. Unmatched junction bases numbered 3, after V lost 1 base and J lost 4 bases. DNA of the CDR3: TGTGCTAGTGGTTTGGGACTAGCGGGAGAGGCAGATACGCAGTATTTT. Its protein is CASGLGLAGEADTQYF.

This chain joins TRBV6-6 and TRBJ1-1; TRBD1 agrees at 9 bases. The V segment lost 4 bases and the J segment 5 bases; nucleotides outside the gene matches: 11. CDR3 length equals 16 residues. Germline assignment: CDR1 MNHNY and CDR2 SVGAGI (reference sequence). CDR3 sequence reads: CASSSPGQGVWTEAFF. The CDR3 DNA reads TGTGCCAGCAGTTCCCCGGGACAGGGTGTGTGGACTGAAGCTTTCTTT.

This chain uses TRBV6-4 with TRBJ2-6; no firm D call. In germline, CDR1 is MRHNA, CDR2 SNTAGT. There are 14 residues in the CDR3. V lost 8 bases and J 0 bases, leaving 8 bases between the germline ends. The CDR3 protein is CASRLSSGANVLTF. In DNA, the CDR3 is TGTGCCAGCCGCCTTAGCTCTGGGGCCAACGTCCTGACTTTC.

The V call is TRBV30, the J call TRBJ2-6, with TRBD2 matching over 9 bases. After removal of 3 bases from V and 0 bases from J, the junction contained 6 bases not matched to a gene. This CDR3 contains 17 residues. Germline loops: CDR1 GTSNPN, CDR2 SVGIG (reference sequence). CDR3 protein: CAWRGLAYHSGANVLTF. CDR3 DNA sequence: TGTGCCTGGAGGGGACTAGCATATCACTCTGGGGCCAACGTCCTGACTTTC.

The V and J genes are TRBV5-1 and TRBJ1-2; no firm D call. The V and J ends lost 6 bases and 0 bases respectively, with 18 bases between them. Germline V gene lookup returns CDR1 SGHRS and CDR2 YFSETQ. The CDR3 covers 16 residues. Written as DNA, the CDR3 is TGCGCCAGCACGGAACAGCCAGCTTCTACTAACTATGGCTACACCTTC. It specifies CASTEQPASTNYGYTF. Using reference TRBV5-1 and TRBJ1-2 for the parts outside the CDR3, the full variable domain is KAGVTQTPRYLIKTRGQQVTLSCSPISGHRSVSWYQQTPGQGLQFLFEYFSETQRNKGNFPGRFSGRQFSNSRSEMNVSTLELGDSALYLCASTEQPASTNYGYTFGSGTRLTVV.

The chain joins TRBV27 to TRBJ2-3; tentative D call: TRBD2 (5 bases). The CDR3 covers 13 residues. The ends were cut back, 7 bases at V and 2 bases at J, with 10 bases in the middle. The germline V gene has CDR1 MNHEY and CDR2 SMNVEV (reference sequence). The CDR3 spells CASMSGFTDTQYF. CDR3 nucleotides: TGTGCCAGCATGAGCGGCTTCACAGATACGCAGTATTTT.

The J gene is TRBJ2-7, the V gene TRBV5-1; D possibly corresponds to TRBD1 (7 bases). The germline gives CDR1 SGHRS, CDR2 YFSETQ. This CDR3 is built from 15 residues. Trimming pared 4 bases from V and 6 bases from J, leaving 20 bases between. The CDR3 region has the DNA TGCGCCAGCAGCATCGAACCCGGGACAGCGGGCGAGCAGTACTTC. Protein sequence: CASSIEPGTAGEQYF.

The chain couples TRBV18 to TRBJ2-1, with TRBD1 matching over 10 bases. CDR3 length: 14 amino acids. Germline assignment: CDR1 KGHSH and CDR2 LQKENI. With 4 bases clipped from V and 9 bases from J, the junction kept 6 bases outside the gene matches. In DNA form, the CDR3 reads TGTGCCAGCTCACTCCGGGACAGGGGAGGTGAGCAGTTCTTC. It translates to CASSLRDRGGEQFF.

This chain connects TRBV14 to TRBJ2-3, with 9 bases identical to TRBD2. CDR1 SGHDN and CDR2 FVKESK come from the germline V gene. Trimming removed 4 bases from V and 4 bases from J; junction bases left unmatched: 3. There are 14 residues in the CDR3. The DNA of the CDR3 is TGTGCCAGCAGCCTTAGCGGGAGTTCAGATACGCAGTATTTT. Translation: CASSLSGSSDTQYF.